This T cell receptor beta chain was recorded in a study of cytotoxic CD8 clonotypes in ibrutinib-treated CLL. Study background: A median around 12 months of treatment, range 6 to 36, preceded the collection of response samples. Study observations and caveats: Baseline-level clonality went beyond age-matched healthy donors and moved in step with circulating CD8+ T-cell counts.

Using immunoSEQ multiplex PCR, the repertoire was profiled, and TCRdb retains in-frame clones only, with some absent. Of some 70,000 clones in the sample, 68% were seen once. The germline V and J ends were trimmed by 7 bases and 0 bases, with 15 bases remaining between them. The V gene's germline CDR1 is SNHLY and CDR2 FYNNEI. The CDR3 sequence is 15 residues long. About this clone itself: Its antigen is unidentified.

Here the sequenced sample was PBMCs, taken after 12 months of ibrutinib treatment. V is TRBV2 and J is TRBJ1-1; no clear D gene. The clonotype comes from a human donor with chronic lymphocytic leukemia. This CDR3 reads CASMNRRVMNTEAFF. The CDR3, as DNA: TGTGCCAGCATGAACAGAAGAGTTATGAACACTGAAGCTTTCTTT.